This is a list of T cell receptor beta chains from one sample in a study of blood T cell repertoires in COVID-19. Here immunoSEQ multiplex PCR was the method, and the copy in TCRdb shows in-frame clones only, minus some. The sample contains about 270,000 clones, about 91% of which appear only once. The sequenced sample consisted of PBMCs or T cells enriched from blood (not recorded which). All receptors derive from a man between 35 and 55 years old who had been exposed to COVID-19. Each CDR3 is given with its conserved first and last residue. Each record gives: D gene, J gene, V gene, clone size, CDR3 DNA, CDR3 protein. A D gene is named only where the DNA matches it firmly. Clone size is not always given. Where it is, it says once, few, many or a class for expanded clones.

>.|TRBJ2-1|TRBV15|.
TGTGCCACCAGCAGAGGATACGGCAGGGGATACAATGAGCAGTTCTTC
CATSRGYGRGYNEQFF
>.|TRBJ2-5|TRBV19|.
TGTGCCAGTAGTGTTGGGCGTCAAGAGACCCAGTACTTC
CASSVGRQETQYF
>.|TRBJ2-5|TRBV7-2|.
TGTGCCAGCAGCTTAGGGCCAGAGACCCAGTACTTC
CASSLGPETQYF
>TRBD2|TRBJ2-7|TRBV7-3|.
TGTGCCAGCAGCTTGACTAGCGACTCCTACGAGCAGTACTTC
CASSLTSDSYEQYF
>TRBD1|TRBJ1-1|TRBV19|.
TGTGCCAGTAGAATAACAGGGGTTTTCACTGAAGCTTTCTTT
CASRITGVFTEAFF
>.|TRBJ2-1|TRBV4-1|once
TGCGCCAGCAGCCAAGATACAGGTGAGCAGTTCTTC
CASSQDTGEQFF
>TRBD1|TRBJ2-5|TRBV6-5|.
TGTGCCAGTACCGGGACAGGGGGCAGGGAGACCCAGTACTTC
CASTGTGGRETQYF
>TRBD2|TRBJ2-1|TRBV28|.
TGTGCCAGCACTAAAACTAGCGGGAGATTTAATGAGCAGTTCTTC
CASTKTSGRFNEQFF
>TRBD2|TRBJ2-1|TRBV7-6|.
TGTGCCAGCAGCTTAGACCCGAATGGGACTAGCGGTTACAATGAGCAGTTCTTC
CASSLDPNGTSGYNEQFF
>TRBD1|TRBJ1-2|TRBV28|.
TGTGCCAGCAGACCCGGGACAGGGTATGGCTACACCTTC
CASRPGTGYGYTF
>TRBD1|TRBJ2-2|TRBV14|.
TGTGCCAGCAGCCACAGAACAGGGGCCGGGGAGCTGTTTTTT
CASSHRTGAGELFF
>TRBD1|TRBJ2-3|TRBV30|.
TGTGCCTGGAAGAACAGGGGACGGGTCGATACGCAGTATTTT
CAWKNRGRVDTQYF
>TRBD1|TRBJ2-7|TRBV19|.
TGTGCCAGTAGACCGACCGGGACAGGGCCCTACGAGCAGTACTTC
CASRPTGTGPYEQYF
>TRBD1|TRBJ1-3|TRBV30|.
TGTGCCTGGGGGGACAGGGGCCTCTCTGGAAACACCATATATTTT
CAWGDRGLSGNTIYF
>.|TRBJ1-2|TRBV4-1|.
TGCGCCAGCAGCCTAGACCTTTTTTACACCTTC
CASSLDLFYTF
>TRBD2|TRBJ2-7|TRBV10-3|.
TGTGCCATCAGTGAGATAGCGGGGGGGCTGGGGGAGCAGTACTTC
CAISEIAGGLGEQYF
>.|TRBJ1-5|TRBV21-1|.
TGTGCCAGCAGAAGAGACAGGGGGTGTTATAGCAATCAGCCCCAGCATTTT
CASRRDRGCYSNQPQHF
>TRBD2|TRBJ2-1|TRBV4-1|.
TGCGCCAGCAGCTGGGGGACTAGCGGCTACAATGAGCAGTTCTTC
CASSWGTSGYNEQFF
>.|TRBJ1-4|TRBV5-1|.
TGCGCCAGCAGCGATCCCGGGAGAGGGGCAACTAATGAAAAACTGTTTTTT
CASSDPGRGATNEKLFF
>.|TRBJ2-1|TRBV29-1|.
TGCAGCGTTGAAGAACCAGGCTACAATGAGCAGTTCTTC
CSVEEPGYNEQFF
>.|TRBJ2-2|TRBV28|.
TGTGCCAGCAGTTGGAGCGCCGGGGAGCTGTTTTTT
CASSWSAGELFF
>.|TRBJ2-1|TRBV18|.
TGTGCCAGCTCACGTGCGTCCAATGAGCAGTTCTTC
CASSRASNEQFF
>.|TRBJ1-2|TRBV14|once
TGTGCCAGCAGCCAAGAAACGGGGGTTAGAGGCTACACCTTC
CASSQETGVRGYTF
>.|TRBJ2-4|TRBV27|.
TGTGCCAGCAGTCTGAGCCTTGACTCCCGCGTAGCCAAAAACATTCAGTACTTC
CASSLSLDSRVAKNIQYF
>TRBD2|TRBJ2-2|TRBV7-3|.
TGTGCCAGCAGCTTCTCCGGGACTAGAAGGAACACCGGGGAGCTGTTTTTT
CASSFSGTRRNTGELFF
>TRBD2|TRBJ2-3|TRBV6-6|.
TGTGCCAGCAGTTGGACTAGCCCAGATACGCAGTATTTT
CASSWTSPDTQYF
>.|TRBJ2-1|TRBV6-4|.
TGTGCCAGCAGTGACGCCCCTGGCAGTAGCCATGAGCAGTTCTTC
CASSDAPGSSHEQFF
>TRBD2|TRBJ2-3|TRBV6-5|few
TGTGCCAGCAGGTCTAGCGGGAGCACAGATACGCAGTATTTT
CASRSSGSTDTQYF
>.|TRBJ2-5|TRBV4-3|.
TGCGCCAGCAGCCAAGATTTCAAGACCCAGTACTTC
CASSQDFKTQYF
>.|TRBJ1-1|TRBV5-6|.
TGTGCCAGCAGCCCAGTGGTACCCGTTGAAGCTTTCTTT
CASSPVVPVEAFF
>.|TRBJ1-3|TRBV27|.
TGTGCCAGCAGTTTTTCAGGGGCGCCCGGAAACACCATATATTTT
CASSFSGAPGNTIYF
>TRBD1|TRBJ1-5|TRBV6-5|.
TGTGCCAGTGAGGGACAGGGTGATTTATGGCCCCAGCATTTT
CASEGQGDLWPQHF
>.|TRBJ2-1|TRBV6-5|.
TGTGCCAGCAGTCCCGGGACTGGGGCCCATGAGCAGTTCTTC
CASSPGTGAHEQFF
>.|TRBJ2-1|TRBV7-2|.
TGTGCCAGCAGCACCATTAGCTCCTACAATGAGCAGTTCTTC
CASSTISSYNEQFF
>TRBD1|TRBJ1-3|TRBV5-4|.
TGTGCCAGCAGCTTGGGGGACAGGGGCGTTGGAAACACCATATATTTT
CASSLGDRGVGNTIYF
>.|TRBJ1-3|TRBV11-2|.
TGTGCCAGCAGCTTAGATCGGGGGTCTGGAAACACCATATATTTT
CASSLDRGSGNTIYF
>.|TRBJ2-2|TRBV6-4|.
TGTGCCAGCAGTGACTCGGGACAAAACACCGGGGAGCTGTTTTTT
CASSDSGQNTGELFF
>TRBD2|TRBJ2-1|TRBV10-2|.
TGCGCCAGCAGTGAGTTTAGCGGGAGCCCCTACAATGAGCAGTTCTTC
CASSEFSGSPYNEQFF
>.|TRBJ1-1|TRBV6-1|.
TGTGCCAGCAGTGAAGGGGAGGACCCTGAAGCTTTCTTT
CASSEGEDPEAFF
>TRBD2|TRBJ2-1|TRBV24-1|once
TGTGCCACGGAAGGCGGGAGCTCCTACAATGAGCAGTTCTTC
CATEGGSSYNEQFF
>.|TRBJ2-2|TRBV28|.
TGTGCCAGCAGTTTACAGGGTGGGTCCGGGGAGCTGTTTTTT
CASSLQGGSGELFF
>.|TRBJ1-5|TRBV7-2|.
TGTGCCAGCAGCTTAGTTACCGGGGGCAATCAGCCCCAGCATTTT
CASSLVTGGNQPQHF
>.|TRBJ2-2|TRBV21-1|.
TGTGCCAGCAGCTCCGGGGACAGGGTTTGTGCCGGGGAGCTGTTTTTT
CASSSGDRVCAGELFF
>TRBD1|TRBJ2-4|TRBV27|.
TGTGCCAGCAGTTTATCGACAGGGGGGATAGCCAAAAACATTCAGTACTTC
CASSLSTGGIAKNIQYF
>TRBD2|TRBJ2-5|TRBV18|.
TGTGCCAGCTCACTACTAGCGGGAAATAATATTCAAGAGACCCAGTACTTC
CASSLLAGNNIQETQYF
>.|TRBJ2-7|TRBV5-1|.
TGCGCCAGCAGCTTGGGGGCGGGCTTGGGCTACGAGCAGTACTTC
CASSLGAGLGYEQYF
>TRBD1|TRBJ1-2|TRBV19|.
TGTGCCAGGAACCCCAGGGGGCCTTATGGCTACACCTTC
CARNPRGPYGYTF
>TRBD1|TRBJ1-2|TRBV7-9|.
TGTGCCAGCAGTCAACCGGGACAGAGCTATGGCTACACCTTC
CASSQPGQSYGYTF
>.|TRBJ2-5|TRBV24-1|.
TGTGCCACCAGTGATTTACGACCCGCGGGTGAGACCCAGTACTTC
CATSDLRPAGETQYF
>.|TRBJ2-3|TRBV30|.
TGTGCCTGGCAAAACCCAGGAACAGATACGCAGTATTTT
CAWQNPGTDTQYF
>TRBD1|TRBJ1-2|TRBV7-2|medium-sized
TGTGCCAGCAGCTTAGCGGACAGGCTTGATGGCTACACCTTC
CASSLADRLDGYTF
>.|TRBJ1-5|TRBV21-1|.
TGTGCCAGCAGCAAGGGGGGGGCTCGCAATCAGCCCCAGCATTTT
CASSKGGARNQPQHF
>TRBD1|TRBJ2-7|TRBV24-1|.
TGTGCCACCTCGCGGACAGGCAGGGACGAGCAGTACTTC
CATSRTGRDEQYF
>TRBD2|TRBJ2-2|TRBV29-1|.
TGCAGCGTCGATAGCGGGGAGAACACCGGGGAGCTGTTTTTT
CSVDSGENTGELFF
>TRBD2|TRBJ2-7|TRBV12-5|once
TGTGCTAGTGGTTTGGGGCCGGGACTAGCGGACGAGCAGTACTTC
CASGLGPGLADEQYF
>.|TRBJ1-1|TRBV4-1|.
TGCGCCAGCAGCCCCCCCCTACAGTACACTGAAGCTTTCTTT
CASSPPLQYTEAFF
>TRBD1|TRBJ2-7|TRBV28|.
TGTGCCAGCAGGGACAGGGGGCGCTTCGGCTACGAGCAGTACTTC
CASRDRGRFGYEQYF
>.|TRBJ2-1|TRBV5-4|.
TGTGCCAGCAGCTCTAGCAATGAGCAGTTCTTC
CASSSSNEQFF
>.|TRBJ1-1|TRBV7-3|.
TGTGCCAGCAGCTTAGACCGGGACACTGAAGCTTTCTTT
CASSLDRDTEAFF
>.|TRBJ2-3|TRBV11-3|.
TGTGCCAGCAGCTTACTCAGTAGCACAGATACGCAGTATTTT
CASSLLSSTDTQYF